This TCR beta chain originates from a study of blood T cell repertoires in COVID-19. Original methodology: Researchers report that nucleated cell counts were estimated from reference gene primer amplification. Produced via immunoSEQ multiplex PCR; TCRdb's table is partial and in-frame only. That table supplies the V and J calls and clone size; D and trimming were determined from the DNA. The sample records roughly 89,000 clones, 75% to 90% being singletons. Per germline, CDR1 LGHNA and CDR2 YSLEER. Trimming shortened V by 0 bases and J by 12 bases, and 14 bases separated the two germline ends. This CDR3 has 13 residues.

The rearrangement joins TRBV4-3 to TRBJ1-2; D not resolved. This TCR was sampled from a woman aged 70-85 years with acute or convalescent COVID-19. The specimen sequenced was peripheral blood. The CDR3 nucleotides read TGCGCCAGCAGCCAAGATCTCGGGGTCGGCCACACCTTC. Its protein product is CASSQDLGVGHTF.